A single sample is the source of the 29 T cell receptor beta chains below, sequenced in a study of cytomegalovirus exposure and HLA in healthy donors. The PCR used 60 Vbeta and 13 Jbeta primers. Repertoires were generated with immunoSEQ multiplex PCR, while TCRdb's copy carries only in-frame clones and drops some. The data hold about 140,000 clones, with around 80% observed a single time. Source material: PBMCs. The receptors stem from a man under 40 in good health and CMV-seronegative.

The chain couples TRBV5-4 to TRBJ1-2; 7 bases are a match to TRBD1. This CDR3 is built from 16 residues. Losses at the gene ends were 3 bases for V and 2 bases for J; bases not matched to a gene: 10. From germline, CDR1 is SGHNT and CDR2 YYREEE (reference sequence). In nucleotides, the CDR3 is TGTGCCAGCAGCTCGATGACAGGGCGTCCGAACTATGGCTACACCTTC. Translating gives CASSSMTGRPNYGYTF.

The chain recombines TRBV29-1 with TRBJ2-1, with 7 bases lining up with TRBD2. V dropped 2 bases and J dropped 0; count of bases not matched to a gene: 4. The CDR3 contains 15 residues. Looked up from germline, CDR1 is SQVTM and CDR2 is ANQGSEA. The CDR3 spells CSVESLAVSYNEQFF. CDR3 nucleotides: TGCAGCGTTGAATCGCTAGCGGTCTCCTACAATGAGCAGTTCTTC.

V gene TRBV29-1 combines with J gene TRBJ2-7; 9 nucleotides agree with TRBD1. V lost 4 bases to trimming and J lost 2 bases; unmatched junction nucleotides: 6. Germline V gene sequence: CDR1 SQVTM, CDR2 ANQGSEA. The CDR3 runs 14 residues. CDR3 sequence: CSVGWDRVPYEQYF. CDR3 DNA sequence: TGCAGCGTTGGGTGGGACAGGGTTCCCTACGAGCAGTACTTC.

This chain uses TRBV27 with TRBJ2-5; 8 bases align to TRBD2. The J call may be incorrect, as the DNA end agrees better with TRBJ2-7. The CDR3 has 14 amino acids. From germline, CDR1 is MNHEY and CDR2 SMNVEV (reference sequence). The DNA for the CDR3 is TGTGCCAGCACTTCGGGAGGGCCACGTTACGAGCAGTACTTC. Encoded protein: CASTSGGPRYEQYF.

This clone was seen a handful of times. V gene TRBV2 combines with J gene TRBJ1-5; the match to TRBD1 covers 10 bases. The CDR3 consists of 15 residues. Germline lookup yields CDR1 SNHLY and CDR2 FYNNEI. Trimming removed 1 base from V and 7 bases from J; junction bases left unmatched: 4. CDR3 bases: TGTGCCAGCAGTGAAGGACAGGGGGCAGGGCAGCCCCAGCATTTT. Translating gives CASSEGQGAGQPQHF.

Turning to this clone: At the DNA level, this CDR3 is encoded by other sequences in the same sample as well. V usage is TRBV5-1 and J usage is TRBJ2-2; D possibly corresponds to TRBD2 (6 bases). CDR1 is SGHRS and CDR2 is YFSETQ in the germline V gene. The CDR3 loop spans 16 amino acids. Between the trimmed V and J ends, which lost 0 bases and 0 bases, there was a span of 9 bases. CDR3 nucleotide sequence: TGCGCCAGCAGCTTGGGGCTAGCGCCGAACACCGGGGAGCTGTTTTTT. It yields the protein CASSLGLAPNTGELFF.

This chain connects TRBV2 to TRBJ2-5; TRBD2 matches 9 bases. The V segment lost 10 bases and the J segment 5 bases; nucleotides outside the gene matches: 11. The CDR3 is 14 amino acids. CDR1 and CDR2 (germline): SNHLY, FYNNEI. CDR3 sequence: CAMTTSGGPETQYF. DNA for the CDR3: TGTGCCATGACGACTAGCGGAGGACCGGAGACCCAGTACTTC. Based on the CDR3 plus reference TRBV2 and TRBJ2-5, the full variable domain is EPEVTQTPSHQVTQMGQEVILRCVPISNHLYFYWYRQILGQKVEFLVSFYNNEISEKSEIFDDQFSVERPDGSNFTLKIRSTKLEDSAMYFCAMTTSGGPETQYFGPGTRLLVL.

This chain joins TRBV6-1 and TRBJ1-2, with 8 bases fitting TRBD1. CDR1 and CDR2 (germline): MNHNS, SASEGT. Trimming removed 0 bases from V and 8 bases from J; junction bases left unmatched: 26. The CDR3 runs to 21 residues. The CDR3, as DNA: TGTGCCAGCAGTGAAGCGCTTCTCAGCATATCGGGACAGGTGGGCTCTATCGGCTACACCTTC. This gives the protein CASSEALLSISGQVGSIGYTF.

This clone came up a few times. An end of the junction differs from the germline gene, which may be a read error. The chain uses TRBV6-5 and TRBJ1-5, with 7 bases that match TRBD1. CDR3 length: 12 residues. Germline CDR1 MNHEY, CDR2 SVGAGI. The CDR3 nucleotides read TGTGCCAGCAACTCAGGGGGACAGCCCCAGAATTTT. As protein: CASNSGGQPQNF.

The genes are TRBV2 and TRBJ2-1; 14 bases line up with TRBD2. With V trimmed by 3 bases and J by 9 bases, 4 bases remained unmatched. Germline values: CDR1 SNHLY, CDR2 FYNNEI. CDR3 length: 15 amino acids. CDR3 sequence: CASSEGLAGVGEQFF. CDR3 coding DNA: TGTGCCAGCAGTGAGGGACTAGCGGGAGTTGGTGAGCAGTTCTTC.

The gene calls are TRBV28 and TRBJ2-3; 7 bases map to TRBD2. The J segment lost 6 bases and the V segment lost 5 bases, leaving 14 bases of the junction unmatched. Germline CDR1 is MDHEN and CDR2 is SYDVKM. The CDR3 extends over 16 amino acids. The CDR3 region is CASSPSEAGRHDTQYF. In DNA, the CDR3 is TGTGCCAGCAGTCCTTCCGAAGCGGGGCGGCACGATACGCAGTATTTT.

This sequence joins TRBV2 and TRBJ1-5; 7 nucleotides agree with TRBD1. This CDR3 has 15 residues. With 4 bases clipped from V and 5 bases from J, the junction kept 8 bases outside the gene matches. CDR1 is SNHLY and CDR2 is FYNNEI in the germline V gene. This CDR3 is CASSASQGVYQPQHF. CDR3 DNA sequence: TGTGCCAGCAGTGCATCCCAGGGGGTTTATCAGCCCCAGCATTTT.

The rearrangement links TRBV27 to TRBJ2-7; 7 nucleotides line up with TRBD2. The trim removed 6 bases at V and 4 bases at J, leaving 6 bases unmatched. The CDR3 has 13 residues. Germline V gives CDR1 MNHEY, CDR2 SMNVEV (reference sequence). CDR3 sequence reads: CASRGGSRYEQYF. The CDR3 DNA is TGTGCCAGCAGGGGCGGGAGCAGGTACGAGCAGTACTTC.

J is TRBJ1-1 and V is TRBV5-1, with D maybe TRBD1 (5 bases). Germline V gives CDR1 SGHRS, CDR2 YFSETQ. V gave up 0 bases and J gave up 3 bases, with 12 bases separating them. This CDR3 comprises 15 residues. The CDR3 is CASSLGRQGYTEAFF. CDR3 coding DNA: TGCGCCAGCAGCTTGGGTAGGCAGGGCTACACTGAAGCTTTCTTT.

The CDR3 DNA sequence: TGTGCCAGCAGCTTAATGGGACAGGGGAGCAACACCATATATTTT. Protein sequence: CASSLMGQGSNTIYF. The chain is built from TRBV11-2 and TRBJ1-3; 10 bases map to TRBD1. V shed 2 bases, J shed 7 bases, and the junction held 5 bases outside the gene matches. The germline V gene has CDR1 SGHAT and CDR2 FQNNGV. The CDR3 consists of 15 residues.

This clone is classed as medium-sized (0.01 to 0.1%). The V and J genes are TRBV7-3 and TRBJ2-7; D possibly corresponds to TRBD1 (5 bases). V shed 5 bases and J shed 2 bases, with 10 bases lying between them. From germline, CDR1 is SGHTA and CDR2 FQGTGA. The CDR3 spans 13 residues. As DNA, the CDR3 is TGTGCCAGCAGCCAGGGCCCTGCCTACGAGCAGTACTTC. Its translation is CASSQGPAYEQYF.

This clone was counted a single time. The rearrangement links TRBV9 to TRBJ2-7; 7 bases align to TRBD1. CDR3 size: 14 residues. The V gene's germline CDR1 is SGDLS and CDR2 YYNGEE. V shed 3 bases, J shed 1 base, and the junction held 4 bases outside the gene matches. Here the CDR3 reads CASSARDRSYEQYF. DNA for the CDR3: TGTGCCAGCAGCGCCCGGGACAGATCCTACGAGCAGTACTTC.

V and J are TRBV5-4 and TRBJ2-1; 15 bases line up with TRBD2. CDR3 length: 17 residues. Germline CDR1 reads SGHNT; CDR2 reads YYREEE (reference sequence). J gave up 5 bases and V 4 bases, and 7 bases lay outside the gene matches. The CDR3 here is CASSRGLAGGGDNEQFF. The CDR3, as DNA: TGTGCCAGCAGCCGAGGACTAGCGGGAGGGGGGGACAATGAGCAGTTCTTC.

This clone has a handful of counts. The chain combines TRBV7-6 with TRBJ2-2; 10 bases align to TRBD1. The CDR3 has 18 amino acids. The trim removed 1 base at V and 1 base at J, leaving 6 bases unmatched. The germline gives CDR1 SGHVS, CDR2 FNYEAQ. The CDR3, as DNA: TGTGCCAGCAGCTTAGACCAAAGGACAGGGGGGAACACCGGGGAGCTGTTTTTT. Its translation is CASSLDQRTGGNTGELFF.

The sample holds one count of this clone. V usage is TRBV30 and J usage is TRBJ1-5; no clear D. V was trimmed by 0 bases and J by 6 bases, leaving 12 bases between them. The CDR3 is 14 amino acids. Germline CDR1 reads GTSNPN; CDR2 reads SVGIG (reference sequence). The DNA of the CDR3 is TGTGCCTGGAGTGTTCAGGATGGTGGTCAGCCCCAGCATTTT. Translating it yields CAWSVQDGGQPQHF.

V usage is TRBV28 and J usage is TRBJ2-7, with D perhaps matching TRBD1 (6 bases). V was shortened by 6 bases and J by 4 bases, with 13 bases between the two germline ends. Germline values: CDR1 MDHEN, CDR2 SYDVKM. The CDR3 covers 13 residues. This chain's CDR3 is CASSPGTSYEQYF. The DNA of the CDR3 is TGTGCCAGCAGCCCCGGGACATCTTACGAGCAGTACTTC.

This clone was observed a few times. The rearrangement links TRBV4-2 to TRBJ2-7; D possibly corresponds to TRBD2 (5 bases). Deletions cut 1 base from V and 5 bases from J, with 12 bases between. The CDR3 sequence is 14 residues long. Germline values: CDR1 LGHNA, CDR2 YNFKEQ. The CDR3 DNA sequence: TGTGCCAGCAGCCAAGCGCATGGAGGACACGAGCAGTACTTC. The encoded protein is CASSQAHGGHEQYF.

The gene calls are TRBV6-5 and TRBJ1-1, with TRBD1 matching over 10 bases. The germline gives CDR1 MNHEY, CDR2 SVGAGI. V dropped 1 base and J dropped 5; count of bases not matched to a gene: 4. CDR3 size: 15 residues. CDR3 bases: TGTGCCAGCAGTTACTTACCGGGACAGGGGACTGAAGCTTTCTTT. Its translation: CASSYLPGQGTEAFF.

A single count supports this clone. The rearrangement uses TRBV6-5 and TRBJ1-2; 7 bases match TRBD1. The CDR3 consists of 16 residues. Germline CDR1 and CDR2: MNHEY and SVGAGI. Trimming at V came to 2 bases and at J to 7 bases, leaving 13 bases not matched to a gene. The CDR3 region has the DNA TGTGCCAGCAGTTACGACAGGGTCTTCCCTTCCGGTGGCTACACCTTC. It translates to CASSYDRVFPSGGYTF.

The chain combines TRBV4-1 with TRBJ2-1; 12 nucleotides line up with TRBD2. The V and J ends lost 2 bases and 4 bases, in that order; junction bases with no gene match: 6. The germline V gene encodes CDR1 MGHRA and CDR2 YSYEKL. The CDR3 is made up of 17 amino acids. The CDR3 here is CASSQYPSGGVYNEQFF. As DNA, the CDR3 is TGCGCCAGCAGCCAATATCCTAGCGGGGGGGTTTACAATGAGCAGTTCTTC.

The V and J genes are TRBV6-1 and TRBJ2-3; TRBD2 matches 10 bases. The CDR3 length is 16 residues. V shed 2 bases and J 6 bases; nucleotides not matched to a gene: 8. Germline CDR1 reads MNHNS; CDR2 reads SASEGT. CDR3 sequence reads: CASSEPPSGSVDTQYF. The CDR3 nucleotides read TGTGCCAGCAGTGAACCCCCTAGCGGGAGCGTCGATACGCAGTATTTT.

This clone occurred once. V usage is TRBV28 and J usage is TRBJ1-5; D perhaps matches TRBD1 (6 bases). Germline V gene sequence: CDR1 MDHEN, CDR2 SYDVKM. Trimming left V 6 bases short and J 2 bases short, with 32 bases between. The CDR3 has 21 residues. The CDR3 region is CASSSISQIQGRDTGNQPQHF. The CDR3 coding sequence is TGTGCCAGCAGCTCGATCTCTCAAATTCAGGGAAGGGACACCGGCAATCAGCCCCAGCATTTT.

The V call is TRBV6-5, the J call TRBJ2-3; D possibly corresponds to TRBD2 (6 bases). Germline V gene lookup returns CDR1 MNHEY and CDR2 SVGAGI. The CDR3 runs to 14 residues. The ends were cut back, 6 bases at V and 4 bases at J, with 14 bases in the middle. The CDR3 here is CASSDRLVPDTQYF. CDR3 nucleotides: TGTGCCAGCAGCGATCGACTAGTCCCAGATACGCAGTATTTT.

This chain connects TRBV4-1 to TRBJ1-6; no firm D call. The CDR3 is 15 amino acids. Trimming shortened V by 3 bases and J by 8 bases, and 14 bases separated the two germline ends. Germline V gene sequence: CDR1 MGHRA, CDR2 YSYEKL. CDR3 region: CASSHVRVVDSPLHF. For the CDR3, the DNA is TGCGCCAGCAGCCACGTCCGGGTCGTAGATTCACCCCTCCACTTT.